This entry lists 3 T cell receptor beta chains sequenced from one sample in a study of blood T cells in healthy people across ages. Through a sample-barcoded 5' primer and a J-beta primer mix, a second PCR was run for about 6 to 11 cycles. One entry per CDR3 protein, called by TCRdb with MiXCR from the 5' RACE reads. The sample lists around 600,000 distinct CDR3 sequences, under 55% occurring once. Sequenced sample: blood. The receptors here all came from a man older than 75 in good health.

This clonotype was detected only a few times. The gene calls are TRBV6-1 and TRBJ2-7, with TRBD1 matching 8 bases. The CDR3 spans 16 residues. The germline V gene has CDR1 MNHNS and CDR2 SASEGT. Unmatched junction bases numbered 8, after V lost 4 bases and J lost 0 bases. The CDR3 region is CASSASSTGGSYEQYF. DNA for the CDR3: TGTGCCAGCAGTGCCAGCTCCACAGGGGGCTCCTACGAGCAGTACTTC.

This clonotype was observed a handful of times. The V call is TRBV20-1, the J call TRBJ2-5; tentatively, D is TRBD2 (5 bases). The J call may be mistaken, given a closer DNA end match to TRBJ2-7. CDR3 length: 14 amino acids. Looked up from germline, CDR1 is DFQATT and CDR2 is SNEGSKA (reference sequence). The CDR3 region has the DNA TGCAGTGCAAGGAGTCCGGAGGTGTCCAACGAGCAGTACTTC. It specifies CSARSPEVSNEQYF.

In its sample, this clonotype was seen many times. CDR3 bases: TGTGCCAGCAGCCCCGCCGGCTACGAGCAGTACTTC. It encodes CASSPAGYEQYF. V gene TRBV7-2 combines with J gene TRBJ2-7; D gene uncertain. The V gene's germline CDR1 is SGHTA and CDR2 FQGNSA. The CDR3 contains 12 residues. V was trimmed by 5 bases and J by 3 bases, leaving 8 bases between them.